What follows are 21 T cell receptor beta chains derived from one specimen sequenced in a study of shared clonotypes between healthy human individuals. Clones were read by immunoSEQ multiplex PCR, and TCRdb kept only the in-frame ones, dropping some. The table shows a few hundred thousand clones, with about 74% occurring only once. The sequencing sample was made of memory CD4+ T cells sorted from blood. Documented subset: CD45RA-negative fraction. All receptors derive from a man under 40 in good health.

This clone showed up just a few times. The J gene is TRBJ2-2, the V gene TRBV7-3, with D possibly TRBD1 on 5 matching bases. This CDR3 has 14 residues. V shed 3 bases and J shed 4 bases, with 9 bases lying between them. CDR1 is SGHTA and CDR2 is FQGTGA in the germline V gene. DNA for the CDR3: TGTGCCAGCAGCTTCCAGGGAACCACCGGGGAGCTGTTTTTT. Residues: CASSFQGTTGELFF.

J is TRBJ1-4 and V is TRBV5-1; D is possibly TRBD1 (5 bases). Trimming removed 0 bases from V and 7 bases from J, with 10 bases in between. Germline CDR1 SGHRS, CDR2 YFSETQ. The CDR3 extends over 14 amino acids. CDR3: CASSLDQGSEKLFF. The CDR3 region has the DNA TGCGCCAGCAGCTTGGACCAGGGTAGTGAAAAACTGTTTTTT.

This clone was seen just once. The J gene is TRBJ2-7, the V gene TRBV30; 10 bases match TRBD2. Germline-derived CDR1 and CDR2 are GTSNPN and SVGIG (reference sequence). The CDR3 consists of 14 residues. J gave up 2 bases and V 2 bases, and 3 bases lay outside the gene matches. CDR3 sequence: CAWSKLAGTYEQYF. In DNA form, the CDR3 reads TGTGCCTGGAGTAAACTAGCGGGAACCTACGAGCAGTACTTC.

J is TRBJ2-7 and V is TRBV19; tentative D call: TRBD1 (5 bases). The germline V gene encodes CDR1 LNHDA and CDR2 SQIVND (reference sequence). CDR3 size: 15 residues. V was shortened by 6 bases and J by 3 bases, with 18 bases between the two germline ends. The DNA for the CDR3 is TGTGCCAGTAGCCAACCGGGTCAAGGACACTACGAGCAGTACTTC. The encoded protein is CASSQPGQGHYEQYF.

The chain's CDR3 is CASSPRISSYNEQFF. The CDR3 bases are TGTGCCAGCAGCCCAAGGATAAGCTCCTACAATGAGCAGTTCTTC. The rearrangement uses TRBV7-3 and TRBJ2-1, with D hard to call. The CDR3 spans 15 residues. Trimming removed 5 bases from V and 0 bases from J, with 11 bases in between. Germline values: CDR1 SGHTA, CDR2 FQGTGA.

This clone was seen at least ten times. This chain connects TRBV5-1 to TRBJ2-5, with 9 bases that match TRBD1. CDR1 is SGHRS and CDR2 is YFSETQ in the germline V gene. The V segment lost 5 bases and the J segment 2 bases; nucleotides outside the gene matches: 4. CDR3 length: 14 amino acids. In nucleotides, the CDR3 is TGCGCCAGCAGACTACAGGGGGCACAAGAGACCCAGTACTTC. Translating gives CASRLQGAQETQYF.

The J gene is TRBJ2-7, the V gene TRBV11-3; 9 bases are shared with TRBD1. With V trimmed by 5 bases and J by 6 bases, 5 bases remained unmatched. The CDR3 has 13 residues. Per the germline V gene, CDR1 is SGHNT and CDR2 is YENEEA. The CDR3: CASSEGQGREQYF. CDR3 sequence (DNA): TGTGCCAGCAGCGAGGGACAGGGACGCGAGCAGTACTTC.

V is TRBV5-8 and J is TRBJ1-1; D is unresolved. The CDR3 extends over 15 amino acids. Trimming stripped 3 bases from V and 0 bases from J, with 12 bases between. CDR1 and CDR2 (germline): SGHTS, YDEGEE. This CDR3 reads CASSWQLIMNTEAFF. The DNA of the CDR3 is TGTGCCAGCAGCTGGCAATTGATCATGAACACTGAAGCTTTCTTT.

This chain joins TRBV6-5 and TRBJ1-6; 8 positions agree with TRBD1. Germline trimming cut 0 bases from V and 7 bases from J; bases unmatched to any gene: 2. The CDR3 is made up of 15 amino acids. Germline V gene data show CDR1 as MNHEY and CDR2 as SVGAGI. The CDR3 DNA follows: TGTGCCAGCAGTTACTCGGACAGGGTGAATTCACCCCTCCACTTT. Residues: CASSYSDRVNSPLHF.

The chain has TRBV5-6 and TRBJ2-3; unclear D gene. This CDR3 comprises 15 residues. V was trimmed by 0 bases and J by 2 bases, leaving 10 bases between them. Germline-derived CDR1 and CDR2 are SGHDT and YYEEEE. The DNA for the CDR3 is TGTGCCAGCAGCTTGGTTGGCGGAAACACAGATACGCAGTATTTT. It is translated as CASSLVGGNTDTQYF.

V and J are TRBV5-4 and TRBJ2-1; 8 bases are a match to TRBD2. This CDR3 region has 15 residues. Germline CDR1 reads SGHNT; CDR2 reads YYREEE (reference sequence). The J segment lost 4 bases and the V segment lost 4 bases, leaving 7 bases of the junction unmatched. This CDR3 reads CASSLGRAEYNEQFF. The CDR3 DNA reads TGTGCCAGCAGCCTCGGGAGGGCGGAGTACAATGAGCAGTTCTTC. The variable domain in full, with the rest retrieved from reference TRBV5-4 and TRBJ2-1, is ETGVTQSPTHLIKTRGQQVTLRCSSQSGHNTVSWYQQALGQGPQFIFQYYREEENGRGNFPPRFSGLQFPNYSSELNVNALELDDSALYLCASSLGRAEYNEQFFGPGTRLTVL.

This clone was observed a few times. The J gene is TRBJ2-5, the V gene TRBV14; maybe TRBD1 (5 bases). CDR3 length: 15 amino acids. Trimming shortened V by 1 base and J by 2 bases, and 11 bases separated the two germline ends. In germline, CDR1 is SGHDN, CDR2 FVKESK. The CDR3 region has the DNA TGTGCCAGCAGCCAAGGCAGACAGCTGCAAGAGACCCAGTACTTC. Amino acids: CASSQGRQLQETQYF.

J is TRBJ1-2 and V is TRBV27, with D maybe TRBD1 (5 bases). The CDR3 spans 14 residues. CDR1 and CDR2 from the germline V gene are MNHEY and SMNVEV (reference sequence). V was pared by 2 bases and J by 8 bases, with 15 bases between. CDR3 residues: CASSLMIGTGGYTF. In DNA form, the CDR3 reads TGTGCCAGCAGTTTAATGATCGGGACGGGAGGCTACACCTTC.

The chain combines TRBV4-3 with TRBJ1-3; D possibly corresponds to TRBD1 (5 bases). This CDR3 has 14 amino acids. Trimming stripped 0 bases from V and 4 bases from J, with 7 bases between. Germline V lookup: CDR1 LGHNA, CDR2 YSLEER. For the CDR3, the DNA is TGCGCCAGCAGCCAAGACAGGGACGGAAACACCATATATTTT. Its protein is CASSQDRDGNTIYF.

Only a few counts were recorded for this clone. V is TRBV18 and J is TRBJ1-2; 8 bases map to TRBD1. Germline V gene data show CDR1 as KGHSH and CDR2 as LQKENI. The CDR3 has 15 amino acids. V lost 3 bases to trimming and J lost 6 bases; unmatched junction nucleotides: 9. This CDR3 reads CASSPHSGQADGYTF. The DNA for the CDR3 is TGTGCCAGCTCACCGCATTCGGGACAGGCCGATGGCTACACCTTC.

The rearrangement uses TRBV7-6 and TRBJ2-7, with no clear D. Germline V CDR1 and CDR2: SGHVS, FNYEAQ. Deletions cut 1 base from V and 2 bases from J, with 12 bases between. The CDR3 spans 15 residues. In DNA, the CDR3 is TGTGCCAGCAGCTTAGTCCGGAGCCCAACCTACGAGCAGTACTTC. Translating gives CASSLVRSPTYEQYF.

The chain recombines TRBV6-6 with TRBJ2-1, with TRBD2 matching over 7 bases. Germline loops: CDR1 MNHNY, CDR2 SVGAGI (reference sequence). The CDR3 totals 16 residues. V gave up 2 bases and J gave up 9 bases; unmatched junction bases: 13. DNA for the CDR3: TGTGCCAGCAGTTACGGGGCGTCGCGGGGGTTAGGTGAGCAGTTCTTC. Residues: CASSYGASRGLGEQFF.

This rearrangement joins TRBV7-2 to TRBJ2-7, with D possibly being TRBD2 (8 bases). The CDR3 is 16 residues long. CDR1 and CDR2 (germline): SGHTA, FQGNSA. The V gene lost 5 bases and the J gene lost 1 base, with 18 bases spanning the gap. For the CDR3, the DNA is TGTGCCAGCAGCATAGGGGGCGGGAGGAGGTCCTACGAGCAGTACTTC. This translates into CASSIGGGRRSYEQYF.

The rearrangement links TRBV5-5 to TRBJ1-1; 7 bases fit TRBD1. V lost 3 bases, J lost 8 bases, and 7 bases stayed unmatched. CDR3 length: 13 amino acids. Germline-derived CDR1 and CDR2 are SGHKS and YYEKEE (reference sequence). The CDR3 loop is CASSSSGQVEAFF. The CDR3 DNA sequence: TGTGCCAGCAGCTCGTCAGGACAGGTCGAAGCTTTCTTT.

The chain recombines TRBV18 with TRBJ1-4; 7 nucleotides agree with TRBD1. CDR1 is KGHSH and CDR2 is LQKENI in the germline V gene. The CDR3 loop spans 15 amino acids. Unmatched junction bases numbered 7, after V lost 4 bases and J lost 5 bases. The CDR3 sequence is CASSLRDRRNEKLFF. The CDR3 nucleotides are TGTGCCAGCTCACTCCGGGACAGAAGAAATGAAAAACTGTTTTTT.

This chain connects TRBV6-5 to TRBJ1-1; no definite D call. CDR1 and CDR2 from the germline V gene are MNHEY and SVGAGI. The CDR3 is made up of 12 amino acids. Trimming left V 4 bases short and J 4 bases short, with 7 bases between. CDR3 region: CASSSARTEAFF. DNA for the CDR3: TGTGCCAGCAGTTCTGCCCGCACTGAAGCTTTCTTT.